This T cell receptor beta chain was sequenced for a study of T cell changes during pregnancy in multiple sclerosis. Libraries were prepared by immunoSEQ multiplex PCR; TCRdb keeps only in-frame clonotypes and omits some of them. The repertoire holds tens of thousands of clones, with 85% to 95% as singletons. This receptor was obtained from a female donor with multiple sclerosis, enrolled in a pregnancy study. This specimen consisted of CD8+ T cells from peripheral blood mononuclear cells, obtained before pregnancy.

CDR3 sequence reads: CASSGTEYNSPLHF. The CDR3 nucleotides are TGTGCCAGCAGTGGGACAGAATATAATTCACCCCTCCACTTT. The rearrangement uses TRBV6-1 and TRBJ1-6, with D perhaps matching TRBD1 (6 bases). The germline CDR1 and CDR2 sequences are MNHNS and SASEGT. V lost 4 bases, J lost 4 bases, and 8 bases lay in between. This CDR3 spans 14 amino acids.